These 10 T cell receptor beta chains were sequenced from one sample in a study of CD4 T cells in relation to SARS-CoV-2 and coronaviruses. Repertoires were generated with immunoSEQ multiplex PCR, while TCRdb's copy carries only in-frame clones and drops some. The sample holds about 38,000 clones, 85% to 90% seen once. What was sequenced was memory CD4+ T cells from PBMCs. These receptors all stem from an adult with COVID-19.

The chain has TRBV6-5 and TRBJ1-1; D gene uncertain. Germline V gene lookup returns CDR1 MNHEY and CDR2 SVGAGI. V lost 6 bases and J lost 4, with 15 bases in between. CDR3 length: 14 amino acids. The DNA of the CDR3 is TGTGCCAGCAGGGGTCCGCTCGGAAGCACTGAAGCTTTCTTT. Translating gives CASRGPLGSTEAFF.

V gene TRBV7-2 combines with J gene TRBJ2-3; 13 nucleotides match TRBD2. Per the germline V gene, CDR1 is SGHTA and CDR2 is FQGNSA. The ends lost 5 bases at V and 3 bases at J; junction bases unmatched: 11. This CDR3 spans 18 amino acids. CDR3 coding DNA: TGTGCCAGCAGCCGGTCAGCGGGACTAGCGGGGAAAACAGATACGCAGTATTTT. It encodes CASSRSAGLAGKTDTQYF.

The rearrangement joins TRBV29-1 to TRBJ2-6; D remains unclear. CDR1 and CDR2 from the germline V gene are SQVTM and ANQGSEA. This CDR3 region has 13 residues. Between the trimmed V and J ends, which lost 7 bases and 0 bases, there was a span of 7 bases. CDR3 amino acids: CSATPSGANVLTF. CDR3 nucleotides: TGCAGCGCGACCCCCTCTGGGGCCAACGTCCTGACTTTC.

This sequence joins TRBV19 and TRBJ2-3; D uncertain. Trimming removed 3 bases at V and 0 bases at J, with 7 bases between. This CDR3 is 14 amino acids long. Germline V gene sequence: CDR1 LNHDA, CDR2 SQIVND (reference sequence). The CDR3 region has the DNA TGTGCCAGTAGTATTTCGCCGAGCACAGATACGCAGTATTTT. Protein: CASSISPSTDTQYF.

The V call is TRBV5-8, the J call TRBJ1-1, with D hard to call. This CDR3 comprises 13 residues. Germline CDR1 SGHTS, CDR2 YDEGEE. The germline V and J ends were trimmed by 5 bases and 0 bases, with 8 bases remaining between them. CDR3 sequence reads: CASRWAMNTEAFF. In nucleotides, the CDR3 is TGTGCCAGCAGGTGGGCTATGAACACTGAAGCTTTCTTT.

For the CDR3, the DNA is TGTGCCAGCAGCGTTTCGGAGCGGGGGCGCAACAATGAGCAGTTCTTC. Its protein product is CASSVSERGRNNEQFF. V and J are TRBV9 and TRBJ2-1; 8 bases fit TRBD2. The CDR3 sequence is 16 residues long. Germline CDR1 is SGDLS and CDR2 is YYNGEE. Germline trimming cut 2 bases from V and 5 bases from J; bases unmatched to any gene: 9. Full variable domain (missing parts from reference TRBV9 and TRBJ2-1): DSGVTQTPKHLITATGQRVTLRCSPRSGDLSVYWYQQSLDQGLQFLIQYYNGEERAKGNILERFSAQQFPDLHSELNLSSLELGDSALYFCASSVSERGRNNEQFFGPGTRLTVL.

Concerning this clone: The junction shows a germline mismatch at one end, possibly a read error. The chain employs TRBV7-2 and TRBJ2-3; 9 bases align to TRBD2. There are 16 residues in the CDR3. Germline values: CDR1 SGHTA, CDR2 FQGNSA. This CDR3 reads CASSLGLRGGTNTQYF. The DNA of the CDR3 is TGTGCCAGCAGCTTAGGATTGCGGGGGGGCACAAATACGCAGTATTTT. Combining the CDR3 with reference TRBV7-2 and TRBJ2-3 gives the whole variable domain GAGVSQSPSNKVTEKGKDVELRCDPISGHTALYWYRQSLGQGLEFLIYFQGNSAPDKSGLPSDRFSAERTGGSVSTLTIQRTQQEDSAVYLCASSLGLRGGTNTQYFGPGTRLTVL.

This clone was detected once. The CDR3 DNA reads TGCGCCAGCAGCATACAGGGAGAAGATCAGCCCCAGCATTTT. The encoded protein is CASSIQGEDQPQHF. V and J are TRBV4-1 and TRBJ1-5; a weak D match, TRBD1 (6 bases). Germline CDR1 and CDR2: MGHRA and YSYEKL. The CDR3 is 14 residues long. Trimming stripped 5 bases from V and 5 bases from J, with 13 bases between.

The J gene is TRBJ1-1, the V gene TRBV5-1; D is unclear. The CDR3 loop spans 13 amino acids. V shed 6 bases and J shed 5 bases, with 14 bases lying between them. Germline-derived CDR1 and CDR2 are SGHRS and YFSETQ. The CDR3 region has the DNA TGCGCCAGCACACGGGGTATTCGAACTGAAGCTTTCTTT. It encodes CASTRGIRTEAFF. The whole variable domain, filled in from reference TRBV5-1 and TRBJ1-1, reads KAGVTQTPRYLIKTRGQQVTLSCSPISGHRSVSWYQQTPGQGLQFLFEYFSETQRNKGNFPGRFSGRQFSNSRSEMNVSTLELGDSALYLCASTRGIRTEAFFGQGTRLTVV.

The chain links TRBV5-1 to TRBJ2-3, with a weak D call TRBD2 (7 bases). Between the trimmed V and J ends, which lost 2 bases and 5 bases, there was a span of 15 bases. Germline lookup yields CDR1 SGHRS and CDR2 YFSETQ. The CDR3 extends over 15 amino acids. The CDR3 loop is CASSLSKGGGDTQYF. The CDR3 DNA sequence: TGCGCCAGCAGCTTATCAAAGGGGGGGGGAGATACGCAGTATTTT.